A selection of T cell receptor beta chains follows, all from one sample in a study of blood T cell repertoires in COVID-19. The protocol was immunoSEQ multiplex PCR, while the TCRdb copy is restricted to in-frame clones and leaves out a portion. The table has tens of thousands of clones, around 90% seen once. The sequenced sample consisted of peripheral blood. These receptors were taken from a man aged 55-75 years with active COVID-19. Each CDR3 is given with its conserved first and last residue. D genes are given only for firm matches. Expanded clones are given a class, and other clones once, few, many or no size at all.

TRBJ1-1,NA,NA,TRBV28,TGTGCCAGCAGTTTACCCGCAGGGAACACTGAAGCTTTCTTT,CASSLPAGNTEAFF
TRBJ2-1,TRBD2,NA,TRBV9,TGTGCCAGCAGCGTAGGGGACTACTTCAATGAGCAGTTCTTC,CASSVGDYFNEQFF
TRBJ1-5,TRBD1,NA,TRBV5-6,TGTGCCAGCAGCAAAAGGGACAGGGCAAGCAATCAGCCCCAGCATTTT,CASSKRDRASNQPQHF
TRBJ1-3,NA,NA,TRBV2,TGTGCCAGCAGTGCAGATTCTGGAAACACCATATATTTT,CASSADSGNTIYF
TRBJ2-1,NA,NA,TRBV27,TGTGCCAGCAGTTCCCCCTCGGGGAGATACAATGAGCAGTTCTTC,CASSSPSGRYNEQFF
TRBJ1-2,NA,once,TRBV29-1,TGCAGCGTTGAAGGGGCAGGGGATATAAGGGGCTACACCTTC,CSVEGAGDIRGYTF
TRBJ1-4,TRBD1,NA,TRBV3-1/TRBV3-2,TGTGCCAGCAGCCATATCGGGACAGGGGCAATTCATGAAAAACTGTTTTTT,CASSHIGTGAIHEKLFF
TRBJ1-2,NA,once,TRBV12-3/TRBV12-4,TGTGCCAGCAGTTTAAAGGGGTTGGGGGGCTACACCTTC,CASSLKGLGGYTF
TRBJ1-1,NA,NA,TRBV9,TGTGCCAGCAGCGTAGGAGCGGGGTGGAACACTGAAGCTTTCTTT,CASSVGAGWNTEAFF
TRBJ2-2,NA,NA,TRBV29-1,TGCAGCGTGGCAGGCCAAACCGGGGAGCTGTTTTTT,CSVAGQTGELFF
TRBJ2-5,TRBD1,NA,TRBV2,TGTGCCAGCAGCCTCTCACAGGGGACAGAGACCCAGTACTTC,CASSLSQGTETQYF
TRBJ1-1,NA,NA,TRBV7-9,TGTGCCAGCAGCTTTTATGGGGAGGGGCGGACCGAAGCTTTCTTT,CASSFYGEGRTEAFF
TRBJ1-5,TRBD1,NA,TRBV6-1,TGTGCCAGCAGTGAAGCCTTTGGACAGGGCCGCAATCAGCCCCAGCATTTT,CASSEAFGQGRNQPQHF
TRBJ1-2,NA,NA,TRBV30,TGTGCCTGGAGGGGGCCCCCCGTCTATGGCTACACCTTC,CAWRGPPVYGYTF
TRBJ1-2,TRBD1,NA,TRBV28,TGTGCCAGCATTCTACAGGGGGGTTCTGGCTACACCTTC,CASILQGGSGYTF
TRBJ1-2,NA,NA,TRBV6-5,TGTGCCAGCAGTTACCGAGGTTATGGCTACACCTTC,CASSYRGYGYTF
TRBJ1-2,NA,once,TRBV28,TGTGCCAGCACACAGGGAACTTATACCTATGGCTACACCTTC,CASTQGTYTYGYTF
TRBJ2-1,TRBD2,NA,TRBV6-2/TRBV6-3,TGTGCCACCAGCCCAGGCAGCAACGACTTGCAAGTAGCGGGGGGCCTTTACAATGAGCAGTTCTTC,CATSPGSNDLQVAGGLYNEQFF
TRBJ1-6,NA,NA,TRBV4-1,TGCGCCAGCAGCCAGTTCGTTATGGGGCAGAATTCACCCCTCCACTTT,CASSQFVMGQNSPLHF
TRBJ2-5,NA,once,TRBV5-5,TGTGCCAGCACCCAGAGGTCGCGGGGACAGAAAGAGACCCAGTACTTC,CASTQRSRGQKETQYF
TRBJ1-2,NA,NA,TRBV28,TGTGCCAGCAGTTTACGGGGGGCTGGCTACACCTTC,CASSLRGAGYTF
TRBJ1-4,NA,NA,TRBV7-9,TGTGCCAGCAGCTTATTCCTAGACTCCTTAAATGGGGAAAAACTGTTTTTT,CASSLFLDSLNGEKLFF
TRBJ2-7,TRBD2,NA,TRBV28,TGTGCCAGCAGTTCCCGACTAGCGGGGGGCACCAACGAGCAGTACTTC,CASSSRLAGGTNEQYF
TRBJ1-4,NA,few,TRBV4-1,TGCGCCAGCAGCCAAGGCCCAACAGGAGCAACTAATGAAAAACTGTTTTTT,CASSQGPTGATNEKLFF
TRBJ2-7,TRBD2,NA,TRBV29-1,TGCAGCGCGATGACTGGGGGGGGCTACGAGCAGTACTTC,CSAMTGGGYEQYF
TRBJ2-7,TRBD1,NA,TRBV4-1,TGCGCCAGCAGCCAAAGGAAGTTTGAACAGGGGATACACGAGCAGTACTTC,CASSQRKFEQGIHEQYF
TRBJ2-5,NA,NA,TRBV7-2,TGTGCCAGCAGCCGCTCCCTTAGCGAAGAGACCCAGTACTTC,CASSRSLSEETQYF
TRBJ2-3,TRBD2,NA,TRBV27,TGTGCCAGCAGTTTAGGTGGCGGGGGGGCCCTTGGGACGCAGTATTTT,CASSLGGGGALGTQYF
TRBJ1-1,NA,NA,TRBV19,TGTGCCAGTAGTTTGACATATCCCAACACTGAAGCTTTCTTT,CASSLTYPNTEAFF
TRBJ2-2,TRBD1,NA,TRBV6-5,TGTGCCAGCAAGTGGGGACAGACGAACACCGGGGAGCTGTTTTTT,CASKWGQTNTGELFF
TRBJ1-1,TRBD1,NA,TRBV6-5,TGTGCCAGCAGCCGGGACAGGGGAAGCACTGAAGCTTTCTTT,CASSRDRGSTEAFF
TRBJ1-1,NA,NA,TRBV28,TGTGCCAGCAACTTACAGGGCACGAACACTGAAGCTTTCTTT,CASNLQGTNTEAFF
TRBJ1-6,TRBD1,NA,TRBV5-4,TGTGCCAGCAGCCCGGGAGGGACAGGGACTTCACCCCTCCACTTT,CASSPGGTGTSPLHF
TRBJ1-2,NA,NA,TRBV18,TGTGCCAGCTCAATAGACAGACTCTATGGCTACACCTTC,CASSIDRLYGYTF
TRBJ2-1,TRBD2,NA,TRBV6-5,TGTGCCAGCAGTTCGAGCGGGGGCGGTGGGAATGAGCAGTTCTTC,CASSSSGGGGNEQFF
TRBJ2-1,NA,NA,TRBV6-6,TGTGCCAGCAACCGCGGCAGGGAGGACAATGAGCAGTTCTTC,CASNRGREDNEQFF
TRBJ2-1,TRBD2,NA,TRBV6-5,TGTGCCAGCACTCCGGGACTAGCTACTTACAATGAGCAGTTCTTC,CASTPGLATYNEQFF
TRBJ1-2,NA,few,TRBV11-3,TGTGCCAGCAACCTAGGGGAGGGTTATGGCTACACCTTC,CASNLGEGYGYTF
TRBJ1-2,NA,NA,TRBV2,TGTGCCAGCAGTGAATGGGCCTATGGCTACACCTTC,CASSEWAYGYTF